Sequencing of this T cell receptor (beta chain) was carried out in a study of human T cells and chemical hapten exposure. Across the study: Yields of TCR per sample differed, chiefly owing to small differences in pooled library volume.

Individual cDNA molecules each carried unique molecular identifiers attached by the library. Per the original methods: Samples contained a median of roughly 100,000 TCRs, with a range of roughly 20,000 to 750,000. TCRdb re-called the 5' RACE reads through MiXCR, storing one row per CDR3 protein. The V and J calls follow TCRdb's processing rather than the paper's. The table has more than 140,000 distinct CDR3 sequences, 4.1% seen once. To note about this clonotype: Antigen: not known. This clone may be a read error of a much larger clone one base away.

Study-level findings and limits: Following DPC sensitization, TCRs present above 1 in 1000 frequency showed no change.

Extraction yielded total RNA from whole blood (unfractionated). The CDR3 totals 15 residues. Germline CDR1 LGHDT, CDR2 YNNKEL (reference sequence). V was trimmed by 1 base and J by 5 bases, leaving 15 bases between them. The TCR was taken from a female donor in good health. The chain couples TRBV3-1 to TRBJ2-7, with unresolved D. CDR3 loop: CASSQGPEFWDEQYF. In nucleotides, the CDR3 is TGTGCCAGCAGCCAAGGCCCCGAGTTCTGGGACGAGCAGTACTTC.